This TCR beta chain appears in the sequencing data of a study of T cells in Graves' hyperthyroidism and ophthalmopathy. Researchers barred patients who had uncontrolled infection, other autoimmune disease, pregnancy or lactation. Each 10 ml fresh peripheral blood draw supplied the PBMCs. This clonotype came up many times. Amplified TCR beta CDR3 regions derived from RNA transcripts. HTBI primers drove first-round RT-PCR of the TCR CDR3. TCRdb ran MiXCR on the multiplex PCR reads and lists one entry per CDR3 protein. The sample records about 520,000 distinct CDR3 sequences, less than 25% being singletons. The CDR3 is 16 residues long. V was clipped by 5 bases and J by 2 bases; unmatched bases: 9. CDR1 and CDR2 from the germline V gene are LNHDA and SQIVND (reference sequence).

V and J are TRBV19 and TRBJ1-1, with 9 bases that match TRBD1. The TCR originated in a woman in her 30s with Graves' ophthalmopathy. The specimen sequenced was blood. The chain's CDR3 is CASSHEQGAINTEAFF. In DNA form, the CDR3 reads TGTGCCAGTAGTCATGAACAGGGGGCGATTAACACTGAAGCTTTCTTT.